This TCR beta chain was identified in a study of blood T cell repertoires in COVID-19. TCRdb keeps only in-frame clones here, not all; method: immunoSEQ multiplex PCR. The sample holds about 49,000 clones; around 82% are singletons and the top ten take less than 3%. Per the germline V gene, CDR1 is SGHVS and CDR2 is FNYEAQ. V lost 1 base, J lost 0 bases, and 10 bases lay in between. The CDR3 length is 15 residues. This chain links TRBV7-6 with TRBJ2-7; tentatively, D is TRBD1 (6 bases). The TCR comes from a woman aged 60-75 years with acute or convalescent COVID-19. Sequencing used peripheral blood. As DNA, the CDR3 is TGTGCCAGCAGCTTAGGGCAGGGGAGCTCCTACGAGCAGTACTTC. Translated: CASSLGQGSSYEQYF.